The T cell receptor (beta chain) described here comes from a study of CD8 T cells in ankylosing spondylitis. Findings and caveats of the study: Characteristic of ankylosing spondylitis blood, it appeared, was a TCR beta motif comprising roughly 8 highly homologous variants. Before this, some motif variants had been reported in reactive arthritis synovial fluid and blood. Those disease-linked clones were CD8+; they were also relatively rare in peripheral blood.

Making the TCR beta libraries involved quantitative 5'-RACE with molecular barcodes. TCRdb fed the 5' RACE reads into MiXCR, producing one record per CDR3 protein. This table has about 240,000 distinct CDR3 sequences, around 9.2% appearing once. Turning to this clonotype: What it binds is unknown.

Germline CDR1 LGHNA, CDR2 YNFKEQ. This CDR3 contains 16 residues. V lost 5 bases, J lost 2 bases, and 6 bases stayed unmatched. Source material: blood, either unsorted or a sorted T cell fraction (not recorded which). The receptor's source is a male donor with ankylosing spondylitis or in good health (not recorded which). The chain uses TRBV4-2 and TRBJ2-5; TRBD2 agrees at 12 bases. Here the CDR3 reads CASSKGTSGFQETQYF. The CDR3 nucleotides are TGTGCCAGCAGCAAAGGGACTAGCGGGTTTCAAGAGACCCAGTACTTC.